This T cell receptor beta chain emerged from a study of T cell repertoires in cytomegalovirus infection. There are many counts of this clonotype. The antigen is not known. A junction end diverges from the germline sequence, so it may reflect a read error. MiXCR was run by TCRdb on the reads, yielding one entry per CDR3 protein. The table records some 800,000 distinct CDR3 sequences, 25% to 35% of them present only once. Sequencing used cultured CD8+ T cells from PBMCs, obtained from culture after CMV antigen stimulation. The TCR sequence derives from a human donor in good health (CMV status not recorded). Some clones in this sample may be carry-over from other donors' samples.

The CDR3 DNA reads as TGTGCCAGCAGCTTATCAACAGCCGCCGAGTTATTT. It is translated as CASSLSTAAELF. The chain links TRBV7-8 to TRBJ1-1; D gene uncertain. The CDR3 extends over 12 amino acids. Germline values: CDR1 SGHVS, CDR2 FQNEAQ. The whole variable domain, filled in from reference TRBV7-8 and TRBJ1-1, reads GAGVSQSPRYKVAKRGQDVALRCDPISGHVSLFWYQQALGQGPEFLTYFQNEAQLDKSGLPSDRFFAERPEGSVSTLKIQRTQQEDSAVYLCASSLSTAAELFGQGTRLTVV.